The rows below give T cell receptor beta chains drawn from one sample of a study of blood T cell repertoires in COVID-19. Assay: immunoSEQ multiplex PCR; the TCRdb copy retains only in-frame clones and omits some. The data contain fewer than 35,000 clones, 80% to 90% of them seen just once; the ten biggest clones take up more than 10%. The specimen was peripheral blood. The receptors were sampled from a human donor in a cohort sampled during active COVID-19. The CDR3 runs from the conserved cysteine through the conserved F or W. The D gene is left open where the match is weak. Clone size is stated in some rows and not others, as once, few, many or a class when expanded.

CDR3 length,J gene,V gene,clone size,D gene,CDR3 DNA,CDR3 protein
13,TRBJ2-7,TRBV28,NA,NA,TGTGCCAGCAGTTCCGGAGGATCCTACGAGCAGTACTTC,CASSSGGSYEQYF
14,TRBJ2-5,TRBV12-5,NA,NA,TGTGCTAGTGGTATAGGACAGCTTTTAGAGACCCAGTACTTC,CASGIGQLLETQYF
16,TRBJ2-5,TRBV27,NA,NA,TGTGCCAGCAGTTTAACCCGGGACTCTGCGGGGGAGACCCAGTACTTC,CASSLTRDSAGETQYF
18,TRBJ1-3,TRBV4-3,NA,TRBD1,TGCGCCAGCAGCCAAGATCTCGCCAGGGGGATATCTGGAAACACCATATATTTT,CASSQDLARGISGNTIYF
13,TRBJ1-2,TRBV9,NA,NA,TGTGCCAGCAGCCCCTCCTACGTCTATGGCTACACCTTC,CASSPSYVYGYTF
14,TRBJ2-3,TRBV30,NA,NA,TGTGCCTGGAATTACGCGGGCGGCACAGATACGCAGTATTTT,CAWNYAGGTDTQYF
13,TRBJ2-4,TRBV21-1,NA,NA,TGTGCCAGCAGTTCCAGGGCAAAAAACATTCAGTACTTC,CASSSRAKNIQYF
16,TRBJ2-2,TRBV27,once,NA,TGTGCCAGCAGTCGGGGGGCTGGCCTGGGCACCGGGGAGCTGTTTTTT,CASSRGAGLGTGELFF
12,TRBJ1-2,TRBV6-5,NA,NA,TGTGCCAGCAGCCCCAACCGCTACGGCTACACCTTC,CASSPNRYGYTF
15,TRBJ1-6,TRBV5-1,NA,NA,TGCGCCAGCAGGAGACGGGAGGGTTTTAATTCACCCCTCCACTTT,CASRRREGFNSPLHF
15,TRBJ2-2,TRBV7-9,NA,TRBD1,TGTGCCAGCAGCCTGGAAAAGGGGACAGCCGGGGAGCTGTTTTTT,CASSLEKGTAGELFF
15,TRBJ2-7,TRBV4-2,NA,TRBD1,TGTGCCAGCAGCCCGGGGACAGCCCCTTCCTACGAGCAGTACTTC,CASSPGTAPSYEQYF
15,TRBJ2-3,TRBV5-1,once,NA,TGCGCCAGCAGCTACGCCATAGATTCGGTCGGTACGCAGTATTTT,CASSYAIDSVGTQYF
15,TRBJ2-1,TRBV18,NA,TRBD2,TGTGCCAGCTCCCTTACTAGCGGGGGTTCTAATGAGCAGTTCTTC,CASSLTSGGSNEQFF
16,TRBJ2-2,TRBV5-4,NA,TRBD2,TGTGCCAGCAGCTCAGCGCGGGGGAGAACAACCGGGGAGCTGTTTTTT,CASSSARGRTTGELFF
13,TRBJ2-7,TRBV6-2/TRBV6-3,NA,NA,TGTGCCAGCAGTTACCGTGCCGGCTACGAGCAGTACTTC,CASSYRAGYEQYF
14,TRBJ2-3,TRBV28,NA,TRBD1,TGTGCCAGCGGGACAGGGGGTGTCACAGATACGCAGTATTTT,CASGTGGVTDTQYF
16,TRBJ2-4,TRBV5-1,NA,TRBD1,TGCGCCAGCAGCTTGAGGACAGGGAGGGCCAAAAACATTCAGTACTTC,CASSLRTGRAKNIQYF
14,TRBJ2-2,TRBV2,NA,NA,TGTGCCAGCAGTGAAGACAGAAACACCGGGGAGCTGTTTTTT,CASSEDRNTGELFF
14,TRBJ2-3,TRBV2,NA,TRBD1,TGTGCCAGCAGTGATGGGACAGGGGGAGATACGCAGTATTTT,CASSDGTGGDTQYF
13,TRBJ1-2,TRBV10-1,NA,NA,TGCGCCAGCAGTAGACTGCCGAACTATGGCTACACCTTC,CASSRLPNYGYTF
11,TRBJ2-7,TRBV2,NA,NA,TGTGCCAGCAGGGCAGGAAGGGAGCAGTACTTC,CASRAGREQYF
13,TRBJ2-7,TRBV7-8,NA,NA,TGTGCCAGCAGCTTAGTACTGAGCTACGAGCAGTACTTC,CASSLVLSYEQYF
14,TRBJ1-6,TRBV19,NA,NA,TGTGCCACAAAAGCGGGTCCAGTAAATTCACCCCTCCACTTT,CATKAGPVNSPLHF
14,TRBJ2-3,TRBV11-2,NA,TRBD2,TGTGCCAGCAGCTTAGTCGGGGGGACAGATACGCAGTATTTT,CASSLVGGTDTQYF